This TCR beta chain originates from a study of breast tumors, draining lymph nodes, adjacent tissues. J gave up 0 bases and V 4 bases, and 5 bases lay outside the gene matches. Germline CDR1 reads KGHDR; CDR2 reads SFDVKD. The CDR3 runs 16 residues. Each CDR3 protein gets one entry after TCRdb re-called the multiplex PCR reads with MiXCR. The sample consists of 150,000 or so distinct CDR3 sequences, approximately 33% of them appearing once. Breast cancer patients provided tissue from their axillary draining lymph nodes. Whole-study results and caveats: Tumor TCR diversity was below lymph nodes but above nontumor tissue.

On this clonotype itself: Its antigen is not known.

The sample consisted of axillary lymph node tissue. The gene calls are TRBV24-1 and TRBJ2-5, with TRBD2 matching 9 bases. The source is a female donor with breast cancer. Some clones in this sample may be carry-over from other donors' samples. CDR3 DNA sequence: TGTGCCACCAGTGACGGGCGGGAGGGTTACCAAGAGACCCAGTACTTC. This gives the protein CATSDGREGYQETQYF.